This T cell receptor (beta chain) was identified during a study of T cell responses to AZD1222 COVID-19 vaccine. Study-wide results and caveats: Close to half of all spike-specific TCRs reportedly target regions of the variants that are unmutated. Repertoires were obtained solely post-peak T cell response. Mostly white British, mostly female donors; authors suggested clonal diversity may be underestimated.

About this clone itself: The antigen is undetermined.

The assay was immunoSEQ multiplex PCR, and TCRdb's table has in-frame clones only and misses some. The sample contains 150,000 to 250,000 clones, approximately 90% of which appear only once. Doses given second, at about 4 or about 12 weeks, were pooled. This receptor was taken from an adult who received the AZD1222 COVID-19 vaccine. The sample consisted of peripheral blood, taken 28 days after the second AZD1222 dose.

CDR3 region: CATHRDRNQPQHF. CDR3 nucleotide sequence: TGTGCCACCCACCGGGACAGAAATCAGCCCCAGCATTTT. The rearrangement links TRBV10-3 to TRBJ1-5; 7 nucleotides agree with TRBD1. CDR1 is ENHRY and CDR2 is SYGVKD in the germline V gene. V shed 10 bases and J 4 bases; nucleotides not matched to a gene: 7. The CDR3 runs to 13 residues.